This is a list of T cell receptor beta chains from one sample in a study of monozygotic twins with inflammatory bowel disease. TCRdb derives one entry per CDR3 protein from the 5' RACE reads, leaving out DNA. Its table records a few hundred thousand distinct CDR3 sequences. The sequencing input was blood. The receptor set was obtained from a human donor with ulcerative colitis or Crohn's disease, or a healthy co-twin of an affected twin (not recorded which). Both conserved end residues are part of each CDR3. Fields, in order: J gene, V gene, CDR3 protein.

j_call: TRBJ2-7
v_call: TRBV4-1
cdr3_aa: CASSTGTSTGEQYF

j_call: TRBJ1-1
v_call: TRBV18
cdr3_aa: CASSPGTGVRHTEAFF

j_call: TRBJ1-2
v_call: TRBV30
cdr3_aa: CAWSVLGALYGYTF

j_call: TRBJ1-1
v_call: TRBV19
cdr3_aa: CASSIWTEAFF

j_call: TRBJ2-1
v_call: TRBV30
cdr3_aa: CAWSNPSSYNEQFF

j_call: TRBJ2-1
v_call: TRBV10-3
cdr3_aa: CAISAKSGVGNEQFF

j_call: TRBJ1-2
v_call: TRBV28
cdr3_aa: CASRKPGTANYGYTF

j_call: TRBJ2-7
v_call: TRBV2
cdr3_aa: CASSEGLSINEQYF

j_call: TRBJ2-4
v_call: TRBV5-4
cdr3_aa: CASSPNGGAKNIQYF

j_call: TRBJ2-1
v_call: TRBV24-1
cdr3_aa: CATSVADPAYNEQFF

j_call: TRBJ1-2
v_call: TRBV12-3/TRBV12-4
cdr3_aa: CASSTLQGIYGYTF

j_call: TRBJ2-1
v_call: TRBV10-3
cdr3_aa: CAIGTGKYNEQFF

j_call: TRBJ2-3
v_call: TRBV19
cdr3_aa: CASSTAPHELDTQYF

j_call: TRBJ1-5
v_call: TRBV6-5
cdr3_aa: CASSYSEGFGQPQHF

j_call: TRBJ2-2
v_call: TRBV30
cdr3_aa: CAWSVTTGELFF

j_call: TRBJ1-5
v_call: TRBV24-1
cdr3_aa: CATSDFGNQPQHF

j_call: TRBJ1-2
v_call: TRBV10-3
cdr3_aa: CAITSYGSGYGYTF

j_call: TRBJ2-1
v_call: TRBV7-2
cdr3_aa: CASSPSHEQFF

j_call: TRBJ2-6
v_call: TRBV7-2
cdr3_aa: CASSSRTVSGANVLTF

j_call: TRBJ2-7
v_call: TRBV6-1
cdr3_aa: CASSKQGGPYEQYF

j_call: TRBJ2-2
v_call: TRBV7-3
cdr3_aa: CASSPSPRGTDTGELFF

j_call: TRBJ1-4
v_call: TRBV7-2
cdr3_aa: CASSLSTGANEKLFF

j_call: TRBJ2-7
v_call: TRBV2
cdr3_aa: CASRDSYEQYF

j_call: TRBJ1-5
v_call: TRBV20-1
cdr3_aa: CSAGLRTVPNQPQHF

j_call: TRBJ2-2
v_call: TRBV7-3
cdr3_aa: CASSLTGRELFF

j_call: TRBJ1-4
v_call: TRBV18
cdr3_aa: CASSRRTGQDEKLFF

j_call: TRBJ1-3
v_call: TRBV5-1
cdr3_aa: CASYDHSSGNTIYF

j_call: TRBJ2-3
v_call: TRBV6-5
cdr3_aa: CASSYSPPGSRTDTQYF

j_call: TRBJ1-1
v_call: TRBV5-1
cdr3_aa: CASSSSGATEAFF

j_call: TRBJ1-2
v_call: TRBV18
cdr3_aa: CASSSDSNYGYTF

j_call: TRBJ2-7
v_call: TRBV5-6
cdr3_aa: CASSTASGLAVYEQYF

j_call: TRBJ2-2
v_call: TRBV10-2
cdr3_aa: CASSAAGGPGELFF

j_call: TRBJ2-1
v_call: TRBV19
cdr3_aa: CASSRSSYNEQFF

j_call: TRBJ2-7
v_call: TRBV7-9
cdr3_aa: CASTLAGAYEQYF

j_call: TRBJ1-4
v_call: TRBV19
cdr3_aa: CASTWSGKFYEKLFF

j_call: TRBJ2-7
v_call: TRBV23-1
cdr3_aa: CATTIIRRAERYEQYF

j_call: TRBJ2-5
v_call: TRBV28
cdr3_aa: CASSLERAGGETQYF

j_call: TRBJ2-3
v_call: TRBV29-1
cdr3_aa: CSVVPGTDTQYF

j_call: TRBJ1-5
v_call: TRBV20-1
cdr3_aa: CSARDLGQTAMQPQHF

j_call: TRBJ2-2
v_call: TRBV28
cdr3_aa: CASSQPARGTGELFF

j_call: TRBJ2-1
v_call: TRBV29-1
cdr3_aa: CSGAGTTENNEQFF

j_call: TRBJ2-4
v_call: TRBV6-1
cdr3_aa: CASSTLDSDVDIQYF

j_call: TRBJ2-7
v_call: TRBV7-6
cdr3_aa: CASSTPGASYEQYF

j_call: TRBJ2-7
v_call: TRBV20-1
cdr3_aa: CSATRGGSSGEQYF